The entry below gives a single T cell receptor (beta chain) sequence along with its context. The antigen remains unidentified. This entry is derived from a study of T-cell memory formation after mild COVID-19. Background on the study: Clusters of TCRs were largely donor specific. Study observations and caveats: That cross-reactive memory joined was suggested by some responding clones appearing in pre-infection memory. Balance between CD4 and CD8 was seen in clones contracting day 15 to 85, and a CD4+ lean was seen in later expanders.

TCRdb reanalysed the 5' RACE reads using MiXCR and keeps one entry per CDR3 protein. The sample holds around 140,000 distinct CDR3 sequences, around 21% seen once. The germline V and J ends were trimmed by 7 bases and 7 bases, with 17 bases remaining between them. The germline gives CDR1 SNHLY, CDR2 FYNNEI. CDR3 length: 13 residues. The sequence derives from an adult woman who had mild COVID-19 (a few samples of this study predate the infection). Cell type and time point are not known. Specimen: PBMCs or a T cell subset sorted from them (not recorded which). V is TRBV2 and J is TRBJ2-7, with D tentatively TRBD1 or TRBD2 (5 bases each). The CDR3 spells CASTFLGTGEQYF. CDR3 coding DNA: TGTGCCAGCACTTTTTTGGGGACGGGAGAGCAGTACTTC.